This T cell receptor (beta chain) was found in a study of OX40 agonist ivuxolimab in advanced cancers. Study at large: Partial responses were recorded for three patients, including one with hepatocellular carcinoma and two with cutaneous melanoma.

The germline CDR1 and CDR2 sequences are LNHNV and YYDKDF (reference sequence). V was cut by 11 bases and J by 2 bases, with 10 bases left in between. The CDR3 spans 12 residues. Some clones are missing from TCRdb's copy, which holds only in-frame ones; the method was immunoSEQ multiplex PCR. This sample yields 60,000 to 90,000 clones, of which around 90% are seen a single time; less than 8% belongs to the top ten. J is TRBJ2-1 and V is TRBV15; no firm D call. This sequence originates from an adult with an advanced solid tumor such as melanoma, head and neck, liver or kidney cancer. Sample: CD4+ or CD8+ T cells sorted from blood, taken in a trial of the OX40 agonist ivuxolimab. The CDR3 spells CAPHDPYNEQFF. CDR3 DNA: TGTGCCCCCCATGACCCCTACAATGAGCAGTTCTTC.